What follows is one TCR beta chain and its context. The antigen remains undetermined. The sample comes from a study of post-analysis software for immune sequencing data. Study background: Both relapsing-remitting and secondary progressive multiple sclerosis featured among the disease courses, as did progressive-relapsing multiple sclerosis. Overall study results and limits: Analysis by F measure revealed that same-batch samples clustered strongly together. Multiple sclerosis patients showed significantly lower normalized Chao1 diversity than controls did. Five or six TRBV segments were significantly more frequent in patients than in controls. TRBV5-6, TRBV5-1 and TRBV20-1 were among these segments.

The TCR beta cDNA libraries contained unique molecular identifiers. The authors obtained roughly 550,000 cDNA molecules from about 0.94 to 9.7 million T cells. TCRdb redid the calling of the PCR reads with MiXCR, one entry per CDR3 protein. Found here are about 560,000 distinct CDR3 sequences, about 40% of them singletons; the top ten hold roughly 1.8%. Germline CDR1 PRHDT, CDR2 FYEKMQ (reference sequence). The CDR3 loop spans 14 amino acids. J was trimmed by 3 bases and V by 5 bases; bases with no gene match: 2. The V gene is TRBV13, the J gene TRBJ2-2; TRBD2 matches 8 bases. The sequence was collected from a girl aged 5-17 years with multiple sclerosis. Sample: blood. In DNA form, the CDR3 reads TGTGCCAGCAGCCGGGGACTAGACACCGGGGAGCTGTTTTTT. It encodes CASSRGLDTGELFF.